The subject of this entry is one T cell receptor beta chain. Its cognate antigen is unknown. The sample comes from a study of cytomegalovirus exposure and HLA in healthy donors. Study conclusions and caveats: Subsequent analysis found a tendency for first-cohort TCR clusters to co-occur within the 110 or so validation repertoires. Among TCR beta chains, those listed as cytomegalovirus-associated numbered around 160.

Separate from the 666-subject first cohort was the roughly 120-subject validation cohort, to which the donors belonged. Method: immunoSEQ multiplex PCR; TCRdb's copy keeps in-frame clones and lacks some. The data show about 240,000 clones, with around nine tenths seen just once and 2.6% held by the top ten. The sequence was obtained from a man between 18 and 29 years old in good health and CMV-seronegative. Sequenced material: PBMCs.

This CDR3 reads CASRQKTGRGNTIYF. CDR3 in DNA: TGTGCCAGCAGACAGAAGACAGGGAGGGGAAACACCATATATTTT. The gene calls are TRBV6-6 and TRBJ1-3; 7 bases align to TRBD1. This CDR3 region has 15 residues. The J segment lost 4 bases and the V segment lost 6 bases, leaving 9 bases of the junction unmatched. Germline V lookup: CDR1 MNHNY, CDR2 SVGAGI (reference sequence).